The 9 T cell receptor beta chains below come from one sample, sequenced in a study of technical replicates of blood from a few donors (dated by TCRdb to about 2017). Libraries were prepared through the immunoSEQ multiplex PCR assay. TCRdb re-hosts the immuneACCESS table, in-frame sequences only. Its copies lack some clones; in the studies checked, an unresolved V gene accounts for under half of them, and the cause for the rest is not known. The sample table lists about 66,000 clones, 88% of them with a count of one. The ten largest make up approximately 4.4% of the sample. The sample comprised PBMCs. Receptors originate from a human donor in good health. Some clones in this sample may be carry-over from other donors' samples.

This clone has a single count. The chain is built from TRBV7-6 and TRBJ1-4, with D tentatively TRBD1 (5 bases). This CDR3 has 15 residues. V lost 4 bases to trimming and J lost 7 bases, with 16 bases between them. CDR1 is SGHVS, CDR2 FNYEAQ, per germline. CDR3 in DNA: TGTGCCAGCAGCTCCCGGGCCGCCGGGGGTGAAAAACTGTTTTTT. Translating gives CASSSRAAGGEKLFF.

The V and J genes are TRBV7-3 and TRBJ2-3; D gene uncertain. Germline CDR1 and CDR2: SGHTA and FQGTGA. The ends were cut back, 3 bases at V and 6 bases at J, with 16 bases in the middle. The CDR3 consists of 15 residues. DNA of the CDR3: TGTGCCAGCAGCTTTGGTCCGGGTTCCGAGGATACGCAGTATTTT. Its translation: CASSFGPGSEDTQYF.

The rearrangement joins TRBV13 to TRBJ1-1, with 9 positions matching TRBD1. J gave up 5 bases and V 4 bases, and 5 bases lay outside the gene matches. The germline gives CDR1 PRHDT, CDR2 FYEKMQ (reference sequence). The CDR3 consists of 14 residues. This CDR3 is CASSSPDRGTEAFF. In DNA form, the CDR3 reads TGTGCCAGCAGCTCACCTGACAGGGGGACTGAAGCTTTCTTT. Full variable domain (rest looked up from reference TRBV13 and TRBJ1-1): AAGVIQSPRHLIKEKRETATLKCYPIPRHDTVYWYQQGPGQDPQFLISFYEKMQSDKGSIPDRFSAQQFSDYHSELNMSSLELGDSALYFCASSSPDRGTEAFFGQGTRLTVV.

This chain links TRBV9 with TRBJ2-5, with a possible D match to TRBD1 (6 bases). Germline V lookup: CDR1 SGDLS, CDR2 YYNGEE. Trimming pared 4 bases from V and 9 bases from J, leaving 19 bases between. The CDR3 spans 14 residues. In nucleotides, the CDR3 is TGTGCCAGCAGCCCCCGGGTAGAGGGGGTGCCCCAGTACTTC. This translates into CASSPRVEGVPQYF. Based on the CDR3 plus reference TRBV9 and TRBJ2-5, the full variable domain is DSGVTQTPKHLITATGQRVTLRCSPRSGDLSVYWYQQSLDQGLQFLIQYYNGEERAKGNILERFSAQQFPDLHSELNLSSLELGDSALYFCASSPRVEGVPQYFGPGTRLLVL.

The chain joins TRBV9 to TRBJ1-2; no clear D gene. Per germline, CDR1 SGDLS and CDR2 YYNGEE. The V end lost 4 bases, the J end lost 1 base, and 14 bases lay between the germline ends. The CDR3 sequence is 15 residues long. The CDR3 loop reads CASSPGDRNNYGYTF. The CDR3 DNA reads TGTGCCAGCAGCCCGGGAGACCGAAATAACTATGGCTACACCTTC. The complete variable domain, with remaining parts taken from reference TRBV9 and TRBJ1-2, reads DSGVTQTPKHLITATGQRVTLRCSPRSGDLSVYWYQQSLDQGLQFLIQYYNGEERAKGNILERFSAQQFPDLHSELNLSSLELGDSALYFCASSPGDRNNYGYTFGSGTRLTVV.

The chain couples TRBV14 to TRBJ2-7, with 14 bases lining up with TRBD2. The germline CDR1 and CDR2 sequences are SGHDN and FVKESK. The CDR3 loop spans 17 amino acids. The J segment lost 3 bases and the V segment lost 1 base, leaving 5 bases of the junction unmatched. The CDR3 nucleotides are TGTGCCAGCAGCCAAGGGTTCGGACTAGCGGGGGGCTACGAGCAGTACTTC. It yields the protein CASSQGFGLAGGYEQYF. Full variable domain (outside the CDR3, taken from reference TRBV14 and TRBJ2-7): EAGVTQFPSHSVIEKGQTVTLRCDPISGHDNLYWYRRVMGKEIKFLLHFVKESKQDESGMPNNRFLAERTGGTYSTLKVQPAELEDSGVYFCASSQGFGLAGGYEQYFGPGTRLTVT.

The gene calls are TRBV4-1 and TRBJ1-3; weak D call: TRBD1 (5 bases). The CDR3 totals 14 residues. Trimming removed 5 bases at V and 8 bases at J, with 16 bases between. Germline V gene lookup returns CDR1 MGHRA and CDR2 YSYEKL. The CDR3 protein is CASSFKGREDTIYF. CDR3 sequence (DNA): TGCGCCAGCAGCTTTAAGGGCAGGGAGGACACCATATATTTT.

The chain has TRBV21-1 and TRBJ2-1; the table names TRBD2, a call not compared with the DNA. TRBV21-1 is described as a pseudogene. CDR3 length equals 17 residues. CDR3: CASSKEAREGPYNEQFF. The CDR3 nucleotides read TGTGCCAGCAGCAAAGAGGCGCGGGAGGGACCCTACAATGAGCAGTTCTTC.

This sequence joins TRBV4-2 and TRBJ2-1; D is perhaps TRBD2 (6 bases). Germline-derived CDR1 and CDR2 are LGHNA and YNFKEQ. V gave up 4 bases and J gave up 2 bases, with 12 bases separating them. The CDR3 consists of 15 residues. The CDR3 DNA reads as TGTGCCAGCAGCCGCCGGGACTCTACCTACAATGAGCAGTTCTTC. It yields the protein CASSRRDSTYNEQFF.